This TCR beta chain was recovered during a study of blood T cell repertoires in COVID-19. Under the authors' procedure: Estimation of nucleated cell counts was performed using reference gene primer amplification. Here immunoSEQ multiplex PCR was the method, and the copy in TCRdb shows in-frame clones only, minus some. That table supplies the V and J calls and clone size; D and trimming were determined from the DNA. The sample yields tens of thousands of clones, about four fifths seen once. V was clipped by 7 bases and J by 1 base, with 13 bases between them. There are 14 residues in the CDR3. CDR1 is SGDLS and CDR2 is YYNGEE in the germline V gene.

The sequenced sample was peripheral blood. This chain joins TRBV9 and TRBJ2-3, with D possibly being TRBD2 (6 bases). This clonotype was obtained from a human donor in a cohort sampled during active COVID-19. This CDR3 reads CASGRRGGTDTQYF. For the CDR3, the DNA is TGTGCCAGCGGGAGGCGGGGTGGCACAGATACGCAGTATTTT.